Shown below are 27 T cell receptor beta chains from a single sample sequenced in a study of blood T cell repertoires in COVID-19. The data were produced by immunoSEQ multiplex PCR, yet TCRdb's version contains in-frame clones alone and is incomplete. The table has about 170,000 clones, 88% seen once; the top ten hold roughly 2%. Sequencing was performed on peripheral blood. The receptors stem from a man aged 50 to 59 who had recovered from COVID-19.

The J gene is TRBJ1-3, the V gene TRBV28; D is ambiguous. The germline V and J ends were trimmed by 11 bases and 0 bases, with 14 bases remaining between them. The germline V gene encodes CDR1 MDHEN and CDR2 SYDVKM. The CDR3 consists of 14 residues. The CDR3 loop reads CAVSEASSGNTIYF. The CDR3 bases are TGTGCCGTTTCAGAAGCGTCCTCTGGAAACACCATATATTTT.

The J gene is TRBJ2-1, the V gene TRBV5-1, with no clear D. The CDR3 has 12 residues. V shed 4 bases and J shed 7 bases, with 9 bases lying between them. Looked up from germline, CDR1 is SGHRS and CDR2 is YFSETQ. CDR3 residues: CASSLPSNEQFF. The CDR3 region has the DNA TGCGCCAGCAGCCTACCATCAAATGAGCAGTTCTTC.

V is TRBV20-1 and J is TRBJ2-1; 7 bases match TRBD1. Germline CDR1 is DFQATT and CDR2 is SNEGSKA (reference sequence). V lost 3 bases and J lost 7; bases outside the gene matches: 9. CDR3 length equals 14 residues. CDR3: CSASMTGKRNEQFF. The CDR3 DNA is TGCAGTGCTAGTATGACAGGGAAGAGGAATGAGCAGTTCTTC.

The chain links TRBV4-1 to TRBJ2-1; 7 bases fit TRBD2. V lost 1 base to trimming and J lost 0 bases; unmatched junction nucleotides: 6. This CDR3 region has 17 residues. Per the germline V gene, CDR1 is MGHRA and CDR2 is YSYEKL. Here the CDR3 DNA reads TGCGCCAGCAGCCAAGCCGCCGGGACTACCTCCTACAATGAGCAGTTCTTC. It yields the protein CASSQAAGTTSYNEQFF.

The gene calls are TRBV5-1 and TRBJ2-1, with unresolved D. The germline gives CDR1 SGHRS, CDR2 YFSETQ. The CDR3 extends over 11 amino acids. V gave up 4 bases and J gave up 6 bases, with 5 bases separating them. For the CDR3, the DNA is TGCGCCAGCAGCGCGGCCAATGAGCAGTTCTTC. Translating it yields CASSAANEQFF.

This clone was counted a few times. The chain joins TRBV12-2 to TRBJ1-2; the D call in the table, TRBD1, was not verified against the DNA. TRBV12-2 is a pseudogene segment. The CDR3 runs 17 residues. The CDR3 reads CASRLAGQVLRRDGYTF. In nucleotides, the CDR3 is TGTGCAAGTCGCTTAGCGGGGCAGGTCCTTCGTCGGGATGGCTACACCTTC.

The J gene is TRBJ1-1, the V gene TRBV30; TRBD1 matches at 7 bases. CDR1 is GTSNPN, CDR2 SVGIG, per germline (reference sequence). The CDR3 runs to 14 residues. Losses at the gene ends were 3 bases for V and 3 bases for J; bases not matched to a gene: 7. CDR3 in amino acids: CAWRLGQSYTEAFF. CDR3 sequence (DNA): TGTGCCTGGAGATTGGGACAGTCTTACACTGAAGCTTTCTTT.

The chain recombines TRBV4-3 with TRBJ2-7; TRBD1 might be the D (6 bases). The CDR3 spans 17 residues. The germline gives CDR1 LGHNA, CDR2 YSLEER. V lost 1 base to trimming and J lost 5 bases, with 21 bases between them. The DNA of the CDR3 is TGCGCCAGCAGCCAAGGGGCCCCAGGGCCATCAGGGGACGAGCAGTACTTC. It specifies CASSQGAPGPSGDEQYF.

The chain is built from TRBV2 and TRBJ2-1, with D possibly being TRBD2 (7 bases). Germline lookup yields CDR1 SNHLY and CDR2 FYNNEI. V was clipped by 4 bases and J by 4 bases, with 14 bases between them. The CDR3 spans 15 residues. Here the CDR3 DNA reads TGTGCCAGCAGTGGTCCGCGGGGGCCTTACAATGAGCAGTTCTTC. Amino acid sequence: CASSGPRGPYNEQFF.

A few counts support this clone. This chain joins TRBV7-3 and TRBJ2-1; D is undetermined. The CDR3 sequence is 14 residues long. V gave up 1 base and J gave up 11 bases, with 15 bases separating them. Germline V gives CDR1 SGHTA, CDR2 FQGTGA. This CDR3 is CASSLRARQDQQFF. CDR3 nucleotides: TGTGCCAGCAGCTTAAGGGCCCGTCAAGACCAGCAGTTCTTC. Variable domain in full (rest from reference TRBV7-3 and TRBJ2-1): GAGVSQTPSNKVTEKGKYVELRCDPISGHTALYWYRQSLGQGPEFLIYFQGTGAADDSGLPNDRFFAVRPEGSVSTLKIQRTERGDSAVYLCASSLRARQDQQFFGPGTRLTVL.

The gene calls are TRBV7-6 and TRBJ2-1; TRBD2 is a possible D gene (7 bases). V was shortened by 2 bases and J by 4 bases, with 15 bases between the two germline ends. The CDR3 has 16 amino acids. In germline, CDR1 is SGHVS, CDR2 FNYEAQ. CDR3 sequence reads: CASSLRGGGEYNEQFF. The CDR3 nucleotides are TGTGCCAGCAGCTTAAGGGGAGGGGGGGAGTACAATGAGCAGTTCTTC.

J is TRBJ2-2 and V is TRBV6-4, with D perhaps TRBD1 (8 bases). V dropped 6 bases and J dropped 5 bases, with 13 bases sitting between them. The CDR3 loop spans 14 amino acids. Germline CDR1 reads MRHNA; CDR2 reads SNTAGT. DNA of the CDR3: TGTGCCAGCAGGAACAGGGGGGGAACCGGGGAGCTGTTTTTT. Its translation: CASRNRGGTGELFF.

The chain uses TRBV5-5 and TRBJ2-7; maybe TRBD1 (6 bases). The V end lost 0 bases, the J end lost 2 bases, and 9 bases lay between the germline ends. Germline CDR1 and CDR2: SGHKS and YYEKEE (reference sequence). The CDR3 consists of 14 residues. Here the CDR3 DNA reads TGTGCCAGCAGCTTGGGGAACAGGGCCTACGAGCAGTACTTC. Translating it yields CASSLGNRAYEQYF.

This clone is a singleton in its sample. The chain carries TRBV6-5 and TRBJ1-2; D might be TRBD1 (6 bases). Germline V gene data show CDR1 as MNHEY and CDR2 as SVGAGI. The CDR3 spans 14 residues. Deletions cut 4 bases from V and 4 bases from J, with 13 bases between. CDR3 DNA sequence: TGTGCCAGCAGTTTCAAGGGGGTGGGCTATGGCTACACCTTC. Amino acids: CASSFKGVGYGYTF.

This chain uses TRBV10-3 with TRBJ1-1; 9 nucleotides agree with TRBD1. Germline V gene sequence: CDR1 ENHRY, CDR2 SYGVKD. The CDR3 loop spans 13 amino acids. V dropped 9 bases and J dropped 1; count of bases not matched to a gene: 3. The DNA of the CDR3 is TGTGCCATTGGACAGGGGACGAACACTGAAGCTTTCTTT. It yields the protein CAIGQGTNTEAFF.

This chain links TRBV7-2 with TRBJ2-2; D is unclear. The CDR3 totals 16 residues. Trimming removed 0 bases from V and 0 bases from J, with 8 bases in between. Germline loops: CDR1 SGHTA, CDR2 FQGNSA. CDR3 bases: TGTGCCAGCAGCTTAGCGCGTGTTACGAACACCGGGGAGCTGTTTTTT. Translation: CASSLARVTNTGELFF.

The CDR3 coding sequence is TGTGCCAGCAGCTTAAGCCCCACTGGGACAGGGGGGAACGAGCAGTACTTC. This encodes CASSLSPTGTGGNEQYF. The chain has TRBV7-2 and TRBJ2-7, with 11 bases aligning to TRBD1. Germline trimming cut 2 bases from V and 5 bases from J; bases unmatched to any gene: 11. The CDR3 loop spans 17 amino acids. Per germline, CDR1 SGHTA and CDR2 FQGNSA.

This clone was seen a single time. The genes are TRBV21-1 and TRBJ2-5; the table calls TRBD2, which could not be checked here. TRBV21-1 is a documented pseudogene. The CDR3 sequence is 18 residues long. CDR3 sequence reads: CASSKALSGLAGAGTQYF. The CDR3 nucleotides read TGTGCCAGCAGCAAAGCGCTTTCCGGACTAGCGGGAGCGGGGACCCAGTACTTC.

The rearrangement joins TRBV9 to TRBJ2-1; 13 nucleotides agree with TRBD2. The CDR3 runs 19 residues. The germline V gene has CDR1 SGDLS and CDR2 YYNGEE. V was clipped by 3 bases and J by 4 bases; unmatched bases: 13. In nucleotides, the CDR3 is TGTGCCAGCAGCGGTGAAACTCCCGGGACTAGCGGGGAGTACAATGAGCAGTTCTTC. This gives the protein CASSGETPGTSGEYNEQFF. The variable domain in full, completed from reference TRBV9 and TRBJ2-1, reads DSGVTQTPKHLITATGQRVTLRCSPRSGDLSVYWYQQSLDQGLQFLIQYYNGEERAKGNILERFSAQQFPDLHSELNLSSLELGDSALYFCASSGETPGTSGEYNEQFFGPGTRLTVL.

The chain carries TRBV4-3 and TRBJ1-1, with a weak D call TRBD1 (6 bases). The germline V and J ends were trimmed by 0 bases and 7 bases, with 12 bases remaining between them. Germline values: CDR1 LGHNA, CDR2 YSLEER. CDR3 length equals 14 residues. The CDR3 loop is CASSQEGRGFEAFF. The CDR3 nucleotides are TGCGCCAGCAGCCAAGAGGGGAGGGGGTTTGAAGCTTTCTTT.

The chain employs TRBV30 and TRBJ2-1, with D perhaps matching TRBD2 (5 bases). CDR1 GTSNPN and CDR2 SVGIG come from the germline V gene (reference sequence). There are 14 residues in the CDR3. Trimming cost V 2 bases and J 1 base, with 9 bases left between them. CDR3 sequence reads: CAWSSGISYNEQFF. For the CDR3, the DNA is TGTGCCTGGAGTAGCGGTATATCCTACAATGAGCAGTTCTTC.

This clone was picked up many times. The rearrangement uses TRBV25-1 and TRBJ1-3; D perhaps matches TRBD1 (6 bases). The CDR3 is made up of 14 amino acids. The germline V gene has CDR1 MGHDK and CDR2 SYGVNS. V lost 8 bases and J 4 bases, leaving 15 bases between the germline ends. Here the CDR3 reads CASQQGGLGNTIYF. The CDR3 DNA is TGTGCCAGCCAACAGGGCGGCCTAGGAAACACCATATATTTT.

In nucleotides, the CDR3 is TGTGCCAGCAGCCAAGTGCGTCTTTGGGGCGGGGAACGACGCAATGAGCAGTTCTTC. It encodes CASSQVRLWGGERRNEQFF. This chain connects TRBV3-1 (or the pseudogene TRBV3-2) to TRBJ2-1; D is perhaps TRBD2 (6 bases). The V end was cut by 1 base, the J end by 6 bases, with 25 bases between. This CDR3 has 19 residues. Germline lookup yields CDR1 LGHDT and CDR2 YNNKEL (reference sequence).

V usage is TRBV6-6 and J usage is TRBJ2-7; TRBD1 matches at 7 bases. Looked up from germline, CDR1 is MNHNY and CDR2 is SVGAGI (reference sequence). J gave up 10 bases and V 5 bases, and 14 bases lay outside the gene matches. This CDR3 has 14 amino acids. The CDR3 loop is CASSLAPDRDKQYF. In DNA form, the CDR3 reads TGTGCCAGCAGTCTAGCCCCCGACAGGGACAAACAGTACTTC.

The chain combines TRBV4-3 with TRBJ2-7; possibly TRBD2 for D (6 bases). This CDR3 comprises 15 residues. Germline V gene lookup returns CDR1 LGHNA and CDR2 YSLEER. V was trimmed by 4 bases and J by 3 bases, leaving 16 bases between them. CDR3 bases: TGCGCCAGCAGCCTAACCCGGGAGAGGGGCTACGAGCAGTACTTC. As protein: CASSLTRERGYEQYF.

This chain uses TRBV19 with TRBJ1-2; 7 nucleotides agree with TRBD1. V lost 0 bases and J lost 4; bases outside the gene matches: 8. Per the germline V gene, CDR1 is LNHDA and CDR2 is SQIVND (reference sequence). The CDR3 extends over 16 amino acids. This CDR3 is CASSIDGTDRIYGYTF. The CDR3 DNA reads as TGTGCCAGTAGTATAGACGGGACAGACAGAATCTATGGCTACACCTTC.

This chain uses TRBV7-9 with TRBJ1-2; 9 positions agree with TRBD1. V shed 6 bases and J 5 bases; nucleotides not matched to a gene: 7. CDR3 length: 14 amino acids. Germline V lookup: CDR1 SEHNR, CDR2 FQNEAQ (reference sequence). The CDR3 DNA reads as TGTGCCAGCAGTCCTACAGGGGGCGGTTATGGCTACACCTTC. Protein sequence: CASSPTGGGYGYTF.